This entry is about one T cell receptor (beta chain). The antigen this receptor binds is unknown. Base qualities were left out, and no much larger clone turns up one base away. This specimen comes from a study of blood T cells in healthy people across ages (dated by TCRdb to between 2014 and 2017). Some background on the complete study: In model experiments, roughly one uniquely barcoded TCR beta cDNA molecule per two T cells was captured by template switching. The donors were split into four age groups: young (average 16 years), middle-aged (39), aged (approximately 60) and long-lived (about 74). For two donors (one aged 18 to 30 and one aged 80 or older), the study analyzed two additional independent replicas of 1 million unique cDNA reads from the same blood draw. The study measured age-related changes in TCR beta repertoire diversity using deep sequencing normalized with unique cDNA molecular identifiers. Donors of different ages were randomly distributed across sequencing lanes to avoid experimental bias. The investigation overall reported the following: The CMV infection status of donors was not known, potentially confounding age-related changes in expanded clonotypes. Estimates of total diversity based on one million sequenced T cells were regarded as lower bounds and as underestimates. The long-lived group showed more naive CD4+ T cells, fewer expanded clones and increased TCR diversity than the aged group, suggesting age selection. Observed TCR beta diversity per million T cells fell roughly linearly with age, and a significant reduction was already apparent by age approximately 41. The percentage of naive T cells measured by flow cytometry correlated strongly with observed TCR beta diversity. Since profiling was done on bulk unsorted PBMCs, naive and antigen-experienced compartments could not be conclusively compared.

Its CDR3 holds 17 amino acids, cysteine through phenylalanine. Just CDR3 DNA is preserved here, 51 bases in frame from base 1. The CDR1 and CDR2 encoded by the germline V gene are ENHRY and SYGVKD. V loses 10 bases, J loses 1 base, and the germline ends lie 20 bases apart. Systemically healthy Caucasian individuals from Russia, some 40 in total and aged 6 to 90 years, were included as donors. Each donor gave about 9.2 milliliters of peripheral blood, drawn into EDTA-treated Vacutainer tubes. Ficoll-Paque density-gradient centrifugation was used to isolate PBMCs, with at least 7 million per sample. Total RNA, at least 6 micrograms per sample, was extracted from PBMCs with Trizol reagent. The percentages of naive CD45RAhigh/CD27high T cells were determined by flow cytometry on a PBMC aliquot from every donor. Library generation was performed with 5' RACE. Sequencer: Illumina HiSeq 2500. A second PCR of about 6 to 12 cycles was run with a J-beta primer mix and a sample-barcoded 5' primer. A unique molecular identifier was introduced onto each TCR beta cDNA molecule by a template-switch 5' adaptor carrying 12 random nucleotides. At least 2.5 million CDR3-containing paired-end reads were obtained from each sample. All of the RNA was converted into first-strand cDNA using the Mint cDNA synthesis kit, with a TRBC-specific oligonucleotide serving as the primer. All cDNA was treated with uracil-DNA glycosylase and then went through a first 18-cycle PCR with the universal primers M1SS and BC2_uni_R. In the paper's pipeline: For normalization, 1 million high-quality reads, each with a distinct molecular identifier, were randomly selected from each sample. Instead of being binned into consensus sequences, reads with shared molecular identifiers were discarded. CDR3 identification, clonotype clustering and error correction used MiTCR with a Q25 quality threshold and the strictest error-elimination algorithm. A nonparametric unseen species model using Euler transformation provided a lower-bound estimate of total TCR beta diversity. The public sequencing data were trimmed at Q25 with fastp and processed into clonotypes with MiXCR by TCRdb, which kept only in-frame beta chains. Rows are unified per CDR3 protein, each entry keeping the most common DNA and genes. It is TCRdb's table, rather than the study itself, that gives the V and J calls and clone size. The sample data list hundreds of thousands of distinct CDR3 sequences, and roughly 53% of these were observed just once. The leading ten clones occupy 35% to 40% of the sample.

This sequence uses TRBV10-3 and TRBJ2-6; a tentative D match to TRBD1 spans 6 bases. The sequence was obtained from a man between 60 and 75 years old in good health. Sequenced input: blood. At the DNA level, the sequence is TGTGCCACCGTTGGTGGACAGCAACCTTCTGGGGCCAACGTCCTGACTTTC. The resulting protein is CATVGGQQPSGANVLTF.